This T cell receptor beta chain came from a study of identical twins. One entry per CDR3 protein results from TCRdb running MiXCR on the 5' RACE reads. The repertoire holds some 790,000 distinct CDR3 sequences, with 18% as singletons. This sample was shared with a second study, whose subject was T cells expressing NK-cell markers. That publication notes: Seven sequenced donors out of eight were HCMV-seropositive, one seronegative. An anti-gamma-delta TCR antibody was added in several experiments. It restricted sorting to alpha-beta TCR-expressing T cells.

This TCR came from a woman aged 18-35 years in good health. Sequencing was performed on PBMCs.

The CDR3 DNA follows: TGCAGTGCTAGGGGTCCGGGACAGGGGACCGGGGAGCTGTTTTTT. Its translation: CSARGPGQGTGELFF. The chain recombines TRBV20-1 with TRBJ2-2; the match to TRBD1 covers 10 bases. The CDR3 totals 15 residues. Looked up from germline, CDR1 is DFQATT and CDR2 is SNEGSKA (reference sequence). V was clipped by 3 bases and J by 5 bases; unmatched bases: 6.